This T cell receptor (beta chain) was sequenced during a study of Ad26.COV2.S vaccination and SARS-CoV-2 variants (dated by TCRdb to the early 2020s). Broadly, across the study: Donors in the vaccine arm were drawn from COV1001, a multicentre, randomized, double-blind, placebo-controlled phase I-IIa trial testing Ad26.COV2.S in healthy adults. Sequencing of the TCRbeta repertoire served to evaluate the specificity and breadth of SARS-CoV-2-reactive T cell receptors following Ad26.COV2.S vaccination. Throughout the experiments and outcome assessment, investigators stayed blinded to trial group allocation. Ad26.COV2.S was administered intramuscularly at a dose of 5x10^10 or 1x10^11 viral particles, either as one shot or as two shots given 56 days apart. A total of 32 samples were included in the TCR-sequenced set, comprising around 19 Ad26.COV2.S vaccine recipients, 5 placebo recipients and 8 SARS-CoV-2 convalescent individuals. Trial participants were randomized into five groups of five: low-dose or high-dose Ad26.COV2.S given once or twice, or placebo on both occasions.

CDR1 and CDR2, per the germline V gene (reference sequence), are LNHDA and SQIVND. Here V drops 5 bases and J drops 11 bases, and the junction holds 11 bases not matched to any gene. Taken from cysteine to phenylalanine, the CDR3 has 14 residues. Only the CDR3 DNA is retained, 42 bases long and in frame from the first base. The treatment or condition label, read with the paper, signifies: over 15 received Ad26.COV2.S at low or high dose, single or two shots; about 5 received placebo; per-sample allocation not given. Repertoires of vaccine and placebo recipients were sequenced from samples collected on day 63 after the first injection. Between 29 July and 7 August 2020, Cohort 1b enrolled about 27 adults aged 18-55 years at one site in Boston, USA. Ad26.COV2.S was a replication-incompetent adenovirus type 26 vector that expressed a prefusion-stabilized SARS-CoV-2 spike protein derived from the original Wuhan strain.

The full study reports these points: Higher spike-specific TCR breadth was observed in Ad26.COV2.S recipients than in placebo recipients (P = 0.0014). Vaccine and placebo recipients had similar non-spike TCR breadth, a finding consistent with the vaccine containing only spike. Substantial breadth of spike-specific CD8+ and CD4+ T cell responses was reported after vaccination. The study was not powered for comparison of responses between vaccine doses or regimens. According to the authors, total T cell responses may have been underestimated by the TCR breadth and depth analyses.

Regarding this clone: The specificity of this receptor is unknown. Base qualities are not provided; no much larger clone lies one nucleotide away.

The immunoSEQ Assay was the method used to sequence TCRbeta CDR3 regions. After extraction, genomic DNA underwent amplification by bias-controlled multiplex PCR, followed by high-throughput sequencing. The authors' analysis ran thus. To quantify the absolute abundance of every unique TCRbeta CDR3 region, sequences were collapsed and filtered. Usable DNA was measured by amplifying reference genes present in all nucleated cells, and TCRbeta template counts were normalized to that usable DNA to estimate T cell fraction. Repertoire TCRs were annotated as SARS-CoV-2-specific by exact matching of V gene, CDR3 amino acid sequence and J gene to a known reactive TCR set. The reference SARS-CoV-2 TCR set was obtained from MIRA and was filtered for enrichment in COVID-19-positive ImmuneCODE repertoires, whereby public or cross-reactive TCRs were removed. Using the MIRA antigens, annotated TCRs were further analysed by specific ORF or by position within an ORF. Depth was the summed frequency of annotated unique rearrangements, while breadth was defined as annotated unique rearrangements over total unique productive rearrangements. Two-sided Wilcoxon rank-sum tests were applied when comparing TCR breadth between groups. TCRdb took over this immuneACCESS table, retaining in-frame rearrangements with V and J assigned. Such tables are incomplete; in checked studies, under half of the missing clones stem from an unresolved V gene, and the remainder is unexplained. The D gene and trimming were derived from the DNA, and the V and J assignments and clone size from that table. The sample includes fewer than 500,000 clones, with 90% observed a single time. The ten biggest clones cover more than 3.5% of the sample.

This TCR came from a person between 18 and 60 years old who received the Ad26.COV2.S COVID-19 vaccine or a placebo. The rearranged segments are TRBV19 and TRBJ1-5, with 8 junctional bases fitting TRBD1. This specimen consisted of peripheral blood, obtained in a trial of Ad26.COV2.S vaccine versus placebo. The CDR3 loop reads CASSGRTGNLTQHF. The nucleotide sequence reads TGTGCCAGTAGTGGCCGGACAGGGAACCTGACCCAGCATTTT.